Following are 8 T cell receptor beta chains from one sample sequenced in a study of OX40 agonist ivuxolimab in advanced cancers. Some clones are missing from TCRdb's copy, which holds only in-frame ones; the method was immunoSEQ multiplex PCR. The sample shows over 55,000 clones, 91% of them seen only once. Source: CD4+ or CD8+ T cells sorted from blood, taken in a trial of the OX40 agonist ivuxolimab. These receptor sequences come from an adult with an advanced solid tumor such as melanoma, head and neck, liver or kidney cancer.

This rearrangement joins TRBV7-2 to TRBJ1-2; tentatively, D is TRBD1 (5 bases). CDR3 length equals 13 residues. Looked up from germline, CDR1 is SGHTA and CDR2 is FQGNSA. V was cut by 5 bases and J by 8 bases, with 15 bases left in between. This CDR3 reads CASSPSGAVGYTF. The CDR3, as DNA: TGTGCCAGCAGCCCCTCTGGGGCCGTGGGCTACACCTTC.

The chain couples TRBV28 to TRBJ2-7; D is perhaps TRBD1 or TRBD2 (5 bases each). This CDR3 is 12 amino acids long. The germline gives CDR1 MDHEN, CDR2 SYDVKM. Trimming cost V 8 bases and J 0 bases, with 8 bases left between them. This CDR3 is CASEGSSYEQYF. DNA of the CDR3: TGTGCCAGCGAGGGGAGCTCCTACGAGCAGTACTTC.

This clone was picked up one time. The chain is built from TRBV19 and TRBJ2-7; TRBD2 matches at 9 bases. The CDR3 covers 14 residues. V shed 4 bases, J shed 1 base, and the junction held 2 bases outside the gene matches. The germline V gene has CDR1 LNHDA and CDR2 SQIVND (reference sequence). The CDR3 DNA reads as TGTGCCAGTAGTAGAAGCGGGGGGTCCTACGAGCAGTACTTC. Its translation: CASSRSGGSYEQYF.

The rearrangement joins TRBV28 to TRBJ1-2; no clear D gene. The CDR3 covers 12 residues. The V gene lost 5 bases and the J gene lost 8 bases, with 12 bases spanning the gap. Looked up from germline, CDR1 is MDHEN and CDR2 is SYDVKM. CDR3 nucleotides: TGTGCCAGCAGTCTTGGCAGAGGAGGCTACACCTTC. Amino acids: CASSLGRGGYTF.

This clone showed up just once. The rearrangement links TRBV30 to TRBJ1-1; 7 bases fit TRBD1. V was pared by 3 bases and J by 1 base, with 2 bases of the junction left unmatched. Germline-derived CDR1 and CDR2 are GTSNPN and SVGIG (reference sequence). CDR3 length equals 13 residues. CDR3 DNA: TGTGCCTGGAGCAGGGGGGGGAACACTGAAGCTTTCTTT. This encodes CAWSRGGNTEAFF.

This chain links TRBV19 with TRBJ1-2; 7 nucleotides match TRBD1. There are 13 residues in the CDR3. Unmatched junction bases numbered 8, after V lost 3 bases and J lost 10 bases. The germline gives CDR1 LNHDA, CDR2 SQIVND (reference sequence). CDR3: CASSIKRDRYYTF. CDR3 nucleotides: TGTGCCAGTAGTATTAAACGGGACAGATACTACACCTTC. Full variable domain (remainder filled in from reference TRBV19 and TRBJ1-2): DGGITQSPKYLFRKEGQNVTLSCEQNLNHDAMYWYRQDPGQGLRLIYYSQIVNDFQKGDIAEGYSVSREKKESFPLTVTSAQKNPTAFYLCASSIKRDRYYTFGSGTRLTVV.

V gene TRBV19 combines with J gene TRBJ2-3; maybe TRBD2 (6 bases). Between the trimmed V and J ends, which lost 7 bases and 4 bases, there was a span of 15 bases. The CDR3 covers 14 residues. CDR1 LNHDA and CDR2 SQIVND come from the germline V gene (reference sequence). CDR3 DNA sequence: TGTGCCAGTAATATCTTCCGGGACTCAGATACGCAGTATTTT. Translating gives CASNIFRDSDTQYF.

V usage is TRBV9 and J usage is TRBJ2-2, with 10 bases aligning to TRBD2. The length of the CDR3 is 16 residues. J lost 3 bases, V lost 3 bases, and 5 bases had no gene match. Germline CDR1 is SGDLS and CDR2 is YYNGEE. The CDR3 loop reads CASSASGRAYTGELFF. CDR3 coding DNA: TGTGCCAGCAGCGCCAGCGGGAGGGCCTACACCGGGGAGCTGTTTTTT.